The sequence of this T cell receptor beta chain was determined in a study of T cells in Graves' hyperthyroidism and ophthalmopathy. Study conclusions and caveats: Most expanded thyroid clonotypes above 0.001 also appeared in blood. Ophthalmopathy was separated from stable hyperthyroidism by a 13 V-J model.

A note on this clonotype: Its antigen is as yet unknown.

CDR1 is ENHRY and CDR2 is SYGVKD in the germline V gene. V lost 8 bases to trimming and J lost 6 bases, with 14 bases between them. This CDR3 is built from 12 residues. Template material for amplifying TCR beta CDR3 regions consisted of RNA transcripts. First-round RT-PCR targeting the TCR CDR3 was performed with the HTBI primer set. TCRdb processed the multiplex PCR reads anew with MiXCR; each CDR3 protein has one entry. The sample holds about 600,000 distinct CDR3 sequences; approximately 15% are singletons and the top ten take less than 3.5%. Duration under 3 months, a NOSPECS grade of at least 4, and a Clinical Activity Score of at least 3 characterized the ophthalmopathy patients. Diagnosis relied on clinical symptoms, serum thyroxine and TRAb, thyroid ultrasound and orbital computed tomography.

This clonotype originated in a woman aged 40 to 55 with Graves' ophthalmopathy. The source material was blood. The chain uses TRBV10-3 and TRBJ2-7; tentative D call: TRBD2 (6 bases). CDR3 nucleotide sequence: TGTGCCATCGGACTAACGTCGGGCGAGCAGTACTTC. This encodes CAIGLTSGEQYF.